This T cell receptor beta chain was obtained from a study of cytomegalovirus exposure and HLA in healthy donors. It was with 60 Vbeta and 13 Jbeta primers that the PCR ran. Libraries were prepared by immunoSEQ multiplex PCR; TCRdb keeps only in-frame clonotypes and omits some of them. The sample contains roughly 200,000 clones, 70% to 90% of which appear only once. Notes on this clone: Its antigen is undetermined.

Germline V gives CDR1 SEHNR, CDR2 FQNEAQ (reference sequence). There are 15 residues in the CDR3. The V gene end was trimmed by 3 bases and the J gene end by 6 bases; junction bases not matched to a gene: 7. Study conclusions and caveats: Follow-up analysis later connected one missense variant in DCLRE1C with trimming of TCR beta V- and J-genes. An ancestry cluster, one associated with Asian ancestry, reportedly showed fewer N-insertions than the 666-donor mean in a later analysis.

The chain has TRBV7-9 and TRBJ1-4; TRBD1 aligns across 7 bases. The clonotype originates from a man younger than 45 in good health and CMV-seronegative. The sample was PBMCs. CDR3 DNA: TGTGCCAGCAGCTTTGGGATTACAGGGGATGAAAAACTGTTTTTT. Translating it yields CASSFGITGDEKLFF.